These 13 T cell receptor beta chains came from one sample sequenced in a study of blood T cell repertoires in COVID-19 (dated by TCRdb to between 2020 and 2021). The receptor library was made with the immunoSEQ multiplex PCR assay. The immuneACCESS repertoire file appears here via TCRdb, limited to in-frame rearrangements. These files lack a portion of the clones; in checked studies, under half of the deficit traces to unresolved V genes, and the cause of the others is not known. The sample contains hundreds of thousands of clones, about 90% of them found a single time. The ten largest clonotypes hold about 2.5% of the sample. Material: peripheral blood. These receptor sequences come from a woman aged 55-70 years with COVID-19, enrolled during active disease.

J is TRBJ2-7 and V is TRBV19; 10 bases align to TRBD2. Germline loops: CDR1 LNHDA, CDR2 SQIVND (reference sequence). V shed 4 bases, J shed 4 bases, and the junction held 7 bases outside the gene matches. CDR3 length: 15 amino acids. The CDR3 here is CASSSILAGAYEQYF. CDR3 in DNA: TGTGCCAGTAGTAGTATCCTAGCGGGGGCTTACGAGCAGTACTTC.

This chain uses TRBV5-1 with TRBJ2-5; 8 bases are a match to TRBD1. The germline CDR1 and CDR2 sequences are SGHRS and YFSETQ. This CDR3 comprises 15 residues. Germline trimming cut 4 bases from V and 5 bases from J; bases unmatched to any gene: 10. The CDR3 protein is CASSLQTGAVETQYF. CDR3 DNA: TGCGCCAGCAGCCTCCAGACAGGGGCGGTGGAGACCCAGTACTTC.

This chain links TRBV2 with TRBJ1-4; no clear D gene. CDR1 and CDR2 from the germline V gene are SNHLY and FYNNEI. Trimming left V 5 bases short and J 0 bases short, with 13 bases between. This CDR3 region has 16 residues. Here the CDR3 DNA reads TGTGCCAGCAGTCGAGGGTCCCGAGCAACTAATGAAAAACTGTTTTTT. Its protein is CASSRGSRATNEKLFF.

The chain employs TRBV5-1 and TRBJ1-1; possible D gene TRBD1, 6 bases. The germline V gene encodes CDR1 SGHRS and CDR2 YFSETQ. V was trimmed by 3 bases and J by 3 bases, leaving 9 bases between them. The CDR3 length is 13 residues. This chain's CDR3 is CASSWDKDTEAFF. The CDR3, as DNA: TGCGCCAGCAGCTGGGACAAGGACACTGAAGCTTTCTTT.

The rearrangement links TRBV5-1 to TRBJ1-2; D is perhaps TRBD1 (6 bases). CDR3 size: 13 residues. CDR1 is SGHRS, CDR2 YFSETQ, per germline. Trimming removed 0 bases at V and 8 bases at J, with 11 bases between. Here the CDR3 reads CASSLGGTYGYTF. The CDR3 nucleotides read TGCGCCAGCAGCTTGGGGGGGACATACGGCTACACCTTC.

The CDR3 sequence: CASSEVGGQKKLFF. The DNA for the CDR3 is TGTGCCAGCAGCGAAGTAGGGGGTCAGAAAAAACTGTTTTTT. The chain uses TRBV14 and TRBJ1-4, with a tentative D call TRBD1 (6 bases). Between the trimmed V and J ends, which lost 5 bases and 9 bases, there was a span of 16 bases. This CDR3 contains 14 residues. CDR1 is SGHDN and CDR2 is FVKESK in the germline V gene.

This chain joins TRBV18 and TRBJ2-1; 15 bases are a match to TRBD2. Trimming took 6 bases from V and 1 from J; bases not matched to a gene: 4. The CDR3 spans 17 residues. CDR1 is KGHSH and CDR2 is LQKENI in the germline V gene. The CDR3 loop reads CASSPGTSGGSYNEQFF. CDR3 nucleotides: TGTGCCAGCTCCCCTGGGACTAGCGGGGGGTCCTACAATGAGCAGTTCTTC.

This chain connects TRBV5-1 to TRBJ1-1; 9 bases agree with TRBD1. The junction had 7 bases not matched to a gene; V was cut back by 4 bases and J by 3 bases. The CDR3 is made up of 15 amino acids. CDR1 SGHRS and CDR2 YFSETQ come from the germline V gene. Written as DNA, the CDR3 is TGCGCCAGCAGCCGTACAGGGGGCGCTGACACTGAAGCTTTCTTT. Translating it yields CASSRTGGADTEAFF.

The chain carries TRBV27 and TRBJ1-6; 7 bases are a match to TRBD1. The CDR3 covers 15 residues. V gave up 3 bases and J gave up 10 bases; unmatched junction bases: 9. Germline V CDR1 and CDR2: MNHEY, SMNVEV (reference sequence). CDR3 sequence reads: CASSFEVQGSSPLHF. CDR3 nucleotide sequence: TGTGCCAGCAGTTTCGAGGTACAGGGGTCCTCACCCCTCCACTTT.

The rearrangement links TRBV12-3 or TRBV12-4 to TRBJ1-5, with D perhaps TRBD1 (5 bases). V was cut by 3 bases and J by 2 bases, with 5 bases left in between. The CDR3 extends over 13 amino acids. As DNA, the CDR3 is TGTGCCAGCAGTTTGACAGGCAATCAGCCCCAGCATTTT. Protein sequence: CASSLTGNQPQHF.

This rearrangement joins TRBV6-1 to TRBJ2-3; D is possibly TRBD2 (6 bases). Germline lookup yields CDR1 MNHNS and CDR2 SASEGT. V dropped 0 bases and J dropped 0 bases, with 10 bases sitting between them. The CDR3 spans 16 residues. CDR3 DNA: TGTGCCAGCAGTGAAGCCGGTAGCGGAAGCACAGATACGCAGTATTTT. This gives the protein CASSEAGSGSTDTQYF.

This clone appeared a few times. The genes are TRBV7-2 and TRBJ2-7; 8 bases match TRBD1. V gave up 2 bases and J gave up 12 bases; unmatched junction bases: 9. Germline V CDR1 and CDR2: SGHTA, FQGNSA. The CDR3 runs to 13 residues. CDR3 bases: TGTGCCAGCAGCTTACCAGGGGGCGAGGGATGGTACTTC. It encodes CASSLPGGEGWYF. Complete variable domain (other parts from reference TRBV7-2 and TRBJ2-7): GAGVSQSPSNKVTEKGKDVELRCDPISGHTALYWYRQSLGQGLEFLIYFQGNSAPDKSGLPSDRFSAERTGGSVSTLTIQRTQQEDSAVYLCASSLPGGEGWYFGPGTRLTVT.

CDR3 residues: CASRQPGGYEQYF. The CDR3 bases are TGTGCCAGCAGGCAGCCCGGCGGTTACGAGCAGTACTTC. V is TRBV6-5 and J is TRBJ2-7; D unresolved. The ends were cut back, 6 bases at V and 4 bases at J, with 13 bases in the middle. The CDR3 has 13 residues. Looked up from germline, CDR1 is MNHEY and CDR2 is SVGAGI.